These 19 T cell receptor beta chains originate from one sample sequenced in a study of response to subunit inactivated influenza vaccine. TCRdb used MiXCR to reprocess the RT-PCR reads, holding one entry per CDR3 protein. The top ten hold approximately 11% of the sample, which has around 600,000 distinct CDR3 sequences, around 11% seen once. These data are also associated with another study on T cells expressing NK-cell markers. That investigation notes: Beta-chain TCR cDNA was generated via 5'RACE template switching with UMIs.

Specimen: PBMCs from blood, collected on the day of vaccination. These receptors were collected from a man aged 50 to 59 who received an inactivated influenza vaccine.

A few counts support this clonotype. J is TRBJ1-5 and V is TRBV20-1; 8 bases line up with TRBD1. With 3 bases clipped from V and 5 bases from J, the junction kept 3 bases outside the gene matches. This CDR3 comprises 13 residues. CDR1 DFQATT and CDR2 SNEGSKA come from the germline V gene (reference sequence). The CDR3 coding sequence is TGCAGTGCTAGGGGACAGGCTCATCAGCCCCAGCATTTT. It encodes CSARGQAHQPQHF.

In its sample, this clonotype was seen a few times. The chain employs TRBV21-1 and TRBJ1-1; the table names TRBD1, a call not compared with the DNA. TRBV21-1 is annotated as a pseudogene. The CDR3 spans 18 residues. DNA of the CDR3: TGTGCCAGCAGCAACATTGGAGGACAGGGGGAATATAACACTGAAGCTTTCTTT. Its translation is CASSNIGGQGEYNTEAFF.

This clonotype showed up many times. This chain joins TRBV7-2 and TRBJ2-7; 7 nucleotides align to TRBD1. V lost 2 bases and J lost 3; bases outside the gene matches: 4. CDR1 and CDR2 from the germline V gene are SGHTA and FQGNSA. The CDR3 has 14 amino acids. The CDR3 here is CASSLNTGDYEQYF. The CDR3 region has the DNA TGTGCCAGCAGCTTAAACACAGGGGACTACGAGCAGTACTTC. Variable domain in full (rest from reference TRBV7-2 and TRBJ2-7): GAGVSQSPSNKVTEKGKDVELRCDPISGHTALYWYRQSLGQGLEFLIYFQGNSAPDKSGLPSDRFSAERTGGSVSTLTIQRTQQEDSAVYLCASSLNTGDYEQYFGPGTRLTVT.

The chain joins TRBV20-1 to TRBJ2-3; D call uncertain. V lost 3 bases and J 3 bases, leaving 10 bases between the germline ends. The germline CDR1 and CDR2 sequences are DFQATT and SNEGSKA (reference sequence). The CDR3 consists of 13 residues. This CDR3 is CSARAPRTDTQYF. The DNA of the CDR3 is TGCAGTGCTAGGGCGCCCAGAACAGATACGCAGTATTTT.

This clonotype was picked up a small number of times. The chain is built from TRBV6-1 and TRBJ2-3; TRBD2 is a possible D gene (6 bases). There are 15 residues in the CDR3. The V gene lost 3 bases and the J gene lost 3 bases, with 13 bases spanning the gap. CDR1 is MNHNS and CDR2 is SASEGT in the germline V gene. DNA for the CDR3: TGTGCCAGCAGTGATGGCGGGACTTCGACAGATACGCAGTATTTT. This sequence encodes CASSDGGTSTDTQYF.

This clonotype was found a few times. The chain recombines TRBV20-1 with TRBJ2-1; D is unresolved. CDR1 DFQATT and CDR2 SNEGSKA come from the germline V gene (reference sequence). CDR3 length: 10 amino acids. V shed 8 bases and J shed 4 bases, with 6 bases lying between them. The CDR3 protein is CSPVYNEQFF. The CDR3 bases are TGCAGTCCAGTATACAATGAGCAGTTCTTC.

This clonotype was detected ten times or more. The J gene is TRBJ2-2, the V gene TRBV24-1, with D possibly matching TRBD1 (6 bases). Trimming stripped 4 bases from V and 7 bases from J, with 15 bases between. Germline V lookup: CDR1 KGHDR, CDR2 SFDVKD. This CDR3 has 15 residues. The CDR3 here is CATSEAQGSGGELFF. CDR3 sequence (DNA): TGTGCCACCAGTGAGGCACAGGGATCGGGCGGGGAGCTGTTTTTT.

In its sample, this clonotype was seen a few times. This chain connects TRBV12-3 or TRBV12-4 to TRBJ2-7, with unresolved D. The CDR3 extends over 12 amino acids. V dropped 7 bases and J dropped 6 bases, with 13 bases sitting between them. The CDR3 region is CASTFGPGEQYF. The CDR3 DNA reads TGTGCCAGCACCTTCGGACCGGGCGAGCAGTACTTC.

The V and J genes are TRBV20-1 and TRBJ2-1; D is ambiguous. The germline V gene has CDR1 DFQATT and CDR2 SNEGSKA (reference sequence). This CDR3 has 13 residues. Trimming removed 5 bases at V and 4 bases at J, with 12 bases between. CDR3 nucleotide sequence: TGCAGTGCTTCACATAGCCTATACAATGAGCAGTTCTTC. This translates into CSASHSLYNEQFF.

This clonotype was picked up many times. The rearrangement uses TRBV10-3 and TRBJ2-1; D possibly corresponds to TRBD1 (6 bases). Per the germline V gene, CDR1 is ENHRY and CDR2 is SYGVKD. Trimming took 4 bases from V and 9 from J, leaving 10 bases between them. This CDR3 contains 12 residues. CDR3 in amino acids: CAISVRGVEQFF. DNA of the CDR3: TGTGCCATCAGTGTCAGGGGAGTTGAGCAGTTCTTC.

This clonotype was recorded a few times. V usage is TRBV2 and J usage is TRBJ2-1; D possibly corresponds to TRBD1 (6 bases). The CDR3 loop spans 14 amino acids. Germline V gives CDR1 SNHLY, CDR2 FYNNEI. V was trimmed by 1 base and J by 7 bases, leaving 11 bases between them. DNA of the CDR3: TGTGCCAGCAGTGAAGACAGGGTAGTAAATGAGCAGTTCTTC. Its protein is CASSEDRVVNEQFF. The entire variable domain, with the rest obtained from reference TRBV2 and TRBJ2-1, is as follows: EPEVTQTPSHQVTQMGQEVILRCVPISNHLYFYWYRQILGQKVEFLVSFYNNEISEKSEIFDDQFSVERPDGSNFTLKIRSTKLEDSAMYFCASSEDRVVNEQFFGPGTRLTVL.

The chain couples TRBV7-3 to TRBJ2-1; D possibly corresponds to TRBD1 (5 bases). This CDR3 has 15 amino acids. V was clipped by 4 bases and J by 4 bases, with 14 bases between them. Germline loops: CDR1 SGHTA, CDR2 FQGTGA. CDR3 sequence (DNA): TGTGCCAGCAGCTCAGACAGCTTTACGTACAATGAGCAGTTCTTC. Amino acids: CASSSDSFTYNEQFF.

The chain links TRBV5-1 to TRBJ1-1, with 8 bases fitting TRBD1. The CDR3 has 16 amino acids. The J segment lost 0 bases and the V segment lost 1 base, leaving 5 bases of the junction unmatched. Germline loops: CDR1 SGHRS, CDR2 YFSETQ. In nucleotides, the CDR3 is TGCGCCAGCAGCTTGTTGACAGGGGAGGTGAACACTGAAGCTTTCTTT. Translated, it gives CASSLLTGEVNTEAFF. The full variable domain, with the rest looked up from reference TRBV5-1 and TRBJ1-1, is KAGVTQTPRYLIKTRGQQVTLSCSPISGHRSVSWYQQTPGQGLQFLFEYFSETQRNKGNFPGRFSGRQFSNSRSEMNVSTLELGDSALYLCASSLLTGEVNTEAFFGQGTRLTVV.

This clonotype was counted between two and nine times. The chain uses TRBV20-1 and TRBJ2-7; D is undetermined. This CDR3 has 11 amino acids. Germline V gives CDR1 DFQATT, CDR2 SNEGSKA (reference sequence). Trimming pared 1 base from V and 1 base from J, leaving 2 bases between. This CDR3 is CSARGSYEQYF. The CDR3 nucleotides read TGCAGTGCTAGAGGGTCCTACGAGCAGTACTTC.

This chain links TRBV20-1 with TRBJ1-2; tentative D call: TRBD1 (5 bases). Between the trimmed V and J ends, which lost 1 base and 3 bases, there was a span of 6 bases. CDR3 length: 12 amino acids. The V gene's germline CDR1 is DFQATT and CDR2 SNEGSKA (reference sequence). CDR3 sequence reads: CSARAGHYGYTF. Here the CDR3 DNA reads TGCAGTGCTAGAGCAGGGCACTATGGCTACACCTTC.

This chain joins TRBV7-9 and TRBJ2-3; no definite D call. The CDR3 contains 13 residues. V shed 7 bases and J shed 0 bases, with 8 bases lying between them. Germline values: CDR1 SEHNR, CDR2 FQNEAQ (reference sequence). The CDR3 coding sequence is TGTGCCAGCAACGACCCCAGCACAGATACGCAGTATTTT. Protein: CASNDPSTDTQYF.

V gene TRBV7-2 combines with J gene TRBJ2-7, with TRBD2 as a possible D gene (6 bases). From germline, CDR1 is SGHTA and CDR2 FQGNSA. V was cut by 5 bases and J by 4 bases, with 18 bases left in between. The CDR3 is 15 amino acids. The CDR3 protein is CASSPGRGRSYEQYF. For the CDR3, the DNA is TGTGCCAGCAGCCCGGGGCGGGGTAGGTCGTACGAGCAGTACTTC. The complete variable domain, with remaining parts taken from reference TRBV7-2 and TRBJ2-7, reads GAGVSQSPSNKVTEKGKDVELRCDPISGHTALYWYRQSLGQGLEFLIYFQGNSAPDKSGLPSDRFSAERTGGSVSTLTIQRTQQEDSAVYLCASSPGRGRSYEQYFGPGTRLTVT.

V usage is TRBV15 and J usage is TRBJ2-1; 9 nucleotides match TRBD1. There are 15 residues in the CDR3. Germline CDR1 and CDR2: LNHNV and YYDKDF (reference sequence). V trimming: 0 bases; J trimming: 16 bases; junction bases outside the gene matches: 13. DNA of the CDR3: TGTGCCACCAGCAGAGACCGTAAAAGCGGGACAGGGCATTTCTTC. Its translation is CATSRDRKSGTGHFF.

Only a few counts were recorded for this clonotype. The rearrangement uses TRBV6-1 and TRBJ2-1; D is undetermined. In germline, CDR1 is MNHNS, CDR2 SASEGT. The CDR3 loop spans 14 amino acids. Trimming shortened V by 8 bases and J by 0 bases, and 11 bases separated the two germline ends. The CDR3 region has the DNA TGTGCCAGCCTCTCTTCGAGCTCCTACAATGAGCAGTTCTTC. This gives the protein CASLSSSSYNEQFF.